This T cell receptor beta chain came from a study of PD-1 blockade in classical Hodgkin lymphoma. Overall study: Once every 2 weeks, patients received intravenous nivolumab at 3 mg/kg. Regarding the study as a whole: Healthy donors reportedly exceeded newly diagnosed patients in baseline TCR diversity. Patients with an early start, nivolumab under 1 year after ASCT, were excluded.

J lost 9 bases, V lost 6 bases, and 12 bases had no gene match. The CDR3 has 15 amino acids. Germline V gene lookup returns CDR1 LNHDA and CDR2 SQIVND (reference sequence). About this clone itself: The antigen remains unidentified.

Clones were read by immunoSEQ multiplex PCR, and TCRdb kept only the in-frame ones, dropping some. The repertoire includes about 49,000 clones, nearly 90% of them detected once, and approximately 14% sits in the top ten. The time point: cycle 4 day 1 (C4D1), after more than 5 weeks of nivolumab. Every single patient, without exception, relapsed after autologous stem cell transplantation, and brentuximab vedotin exposure varied. The study recorded best responses of complete response, partial response or progressive disease. The specimen was peripheral blood mononuclear cells (PBMCs), collected before the fourth cycle of nivolumab. The rearrangement joins TRBV19 to TRBJ2-7; 12 bases match TRBD2. This clonotype originated in a human donor with classical Hodgkin lymphoma. The CDR3 reads CASRRTSGTLNGQYF. CDR3 DNA: TGTGCCAGTAGAAGGACTAGCGGGACTCTCAACGGGCAGTACTTC.